This entry features one T cell receptor (beta chain) sequence. This specimen belongs to a study of blood T cell repertoires in COVID-19. TCRdb's table, derived via immunoSEQ multiplex PCR, lists solely in-frame clones and lacks some. The data show about 120,000 clones, 70% to 85% seen once. V gave up 0 bases and J gave up 2 bases, with 14 bases separating them. Per germline, CDR1 LNHNV and CDR2 YYDKDF (reference sequence). This CDR3 comprises 17 residues. This TCR was sampled from a man aged 50 to 60 with acute or convalescent COVID-19. The J gene is TRBJ2-1, the V gene TRBV15; tentative D call: TRBD1 (5 bases). Sequencing was carried out using peripheral blood. CDR3 bases: TGTGCCACCAGCAGAGATGCAATTAGGGGTCCCTACAATGAGCAGTTCTTC. As protein: CATSRDAIRGPYNEQFF.